The sequence of this T cell receptor beta chain was determined in a study of shared clonotypes between healthy human individuals. Several immunoSEQ plates received, in even portions, the genomic DNA of each subset. Sorted subsets were amplified in replicate PCRs using 200 ng DNA, around 30,000 T cell genomes. Repertoires were generated with immunoSEQ multiplex PCR, while TCRdb's copy carries only in-frame clones and drops some. Of 2 million to 3 million clones listed, 80% to 95% are singletons. Germline values: CDR1 SNHLY, CDR2 FYNNEI. The CDR3 is made up of 16 amino acids. J was trimmed by 1 base and V by 6 bases; bases with no gene match: 5.

V is TRBV2 and J is TRBJ2-1, with TRBD2 matching 11 bases. The sequenced sample was naive CD4+ T cells from PBMCs. Subset denoted: CD45RA+ positively selected. This clonotype was obtained from a young man in good health. Some clones in this sample may be carry-over from other donors' samples. In nucleotides, the CDR3 is TGTGCCAGCAGAACCGGGACTAGCGGTTCCTACAATGAGCAGTTCTTC. As protein: CASRTGTSGSYNEQFF.